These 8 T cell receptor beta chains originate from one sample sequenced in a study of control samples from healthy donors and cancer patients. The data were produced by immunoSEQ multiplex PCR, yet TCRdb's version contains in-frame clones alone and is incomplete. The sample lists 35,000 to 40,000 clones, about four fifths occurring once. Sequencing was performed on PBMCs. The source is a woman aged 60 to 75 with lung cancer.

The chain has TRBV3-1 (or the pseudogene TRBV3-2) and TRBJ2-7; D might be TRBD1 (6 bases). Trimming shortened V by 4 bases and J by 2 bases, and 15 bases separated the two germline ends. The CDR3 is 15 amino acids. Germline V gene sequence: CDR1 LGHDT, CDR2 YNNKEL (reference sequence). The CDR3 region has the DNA TGTGCCAGCAGCCCTTACAGGGATTGGGCCTACGAGCAGTACTTC. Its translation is CASSPYRDWAYEQYF.

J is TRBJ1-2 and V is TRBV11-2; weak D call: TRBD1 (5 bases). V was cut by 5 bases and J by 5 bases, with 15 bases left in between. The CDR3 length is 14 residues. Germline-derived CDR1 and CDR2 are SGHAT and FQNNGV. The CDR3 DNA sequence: TGTGCCAGCAGCGACCACTGGACATCATATGGCTACACCTTC. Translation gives CASSDHWTSYGYTF.

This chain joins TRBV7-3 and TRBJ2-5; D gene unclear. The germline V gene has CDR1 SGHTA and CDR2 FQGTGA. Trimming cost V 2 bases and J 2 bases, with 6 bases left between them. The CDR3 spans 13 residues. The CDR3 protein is CASSLEQQETQYF. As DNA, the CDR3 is TGTGCCAGCAGCTTAGAACAGCAAGAGACCCAGTACTTC. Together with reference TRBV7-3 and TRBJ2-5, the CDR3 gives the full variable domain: GAGVSQTPSNKVTEKGKYVELRCDPISGHTALYWYRQSLGQGPEFLIYFQGTGAADDSGLPNDRFFAVRPEGSVSTLKIQRTERGDSAVYLCASSLEQQETQYFGPGTRLLVL.

The CDR3 nucleotides read TGTGCCTGGAGTGTACTCCTGAACACTGAAGCTTTCTTT. Its translation is CAWSVLLNTEAFF. V gene TRBV30 combines with J gene TRBJ1-1; D is uncertain. This CDR3 is 13 amino acids long. The ends were cut back, 0 bases at V and 0 bases at J, with 5 bases in the middle. Germline V gene data show CDR1 as GTSNPN and CDR2 as SVGIG (reference sequence).

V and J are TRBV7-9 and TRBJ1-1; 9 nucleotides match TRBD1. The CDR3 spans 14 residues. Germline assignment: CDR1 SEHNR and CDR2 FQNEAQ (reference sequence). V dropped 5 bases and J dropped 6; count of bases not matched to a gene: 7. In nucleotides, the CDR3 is TGTGCCAGCAGCGGACAGGGGATCATCCCTGAAGCTTTCTTT. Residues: CASSGQGIIPEAFF.

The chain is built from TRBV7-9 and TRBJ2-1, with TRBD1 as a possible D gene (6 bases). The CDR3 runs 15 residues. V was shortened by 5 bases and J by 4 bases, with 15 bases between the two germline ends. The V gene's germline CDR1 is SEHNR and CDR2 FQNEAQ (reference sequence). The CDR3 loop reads CASSPWTETYNEQFF. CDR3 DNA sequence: TGTGCCAGCAGCCCTTGGACAGAAACGTACAATGAGCAGTTCTTC.

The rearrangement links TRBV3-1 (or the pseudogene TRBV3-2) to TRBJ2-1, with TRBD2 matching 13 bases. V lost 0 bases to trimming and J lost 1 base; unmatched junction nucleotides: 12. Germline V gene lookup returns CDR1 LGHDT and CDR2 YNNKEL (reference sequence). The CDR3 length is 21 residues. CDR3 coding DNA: TGTGCCAGCAGCCAAGAATCGAGATTACTAGCGGGGGGGCAGTCCTACAATGAGCAGTTCTTC. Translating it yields CASSQESRLLAGGQSYNEQFF.

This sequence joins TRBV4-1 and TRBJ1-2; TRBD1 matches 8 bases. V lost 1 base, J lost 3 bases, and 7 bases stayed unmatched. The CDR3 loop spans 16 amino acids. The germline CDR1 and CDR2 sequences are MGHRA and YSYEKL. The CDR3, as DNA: TGCGCCAGCAGCCAAGTCGAGGCAGGGGGCTACTATGGCTACACCTTC. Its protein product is CASSQVEAGGYYGYTF.